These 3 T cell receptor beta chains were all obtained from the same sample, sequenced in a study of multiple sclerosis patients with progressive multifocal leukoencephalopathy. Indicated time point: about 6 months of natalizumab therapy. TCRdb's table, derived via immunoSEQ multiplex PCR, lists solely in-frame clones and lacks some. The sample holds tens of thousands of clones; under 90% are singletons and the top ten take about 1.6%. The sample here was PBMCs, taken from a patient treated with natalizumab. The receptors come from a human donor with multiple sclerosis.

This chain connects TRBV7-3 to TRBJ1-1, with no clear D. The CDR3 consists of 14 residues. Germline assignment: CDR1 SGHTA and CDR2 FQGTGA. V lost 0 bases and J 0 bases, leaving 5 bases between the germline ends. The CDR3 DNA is TGTGCCAGCAGCTTAACAAGCCTGAACACTGAAGCTTTCTTT. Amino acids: CASSLTSLNTEAFF.

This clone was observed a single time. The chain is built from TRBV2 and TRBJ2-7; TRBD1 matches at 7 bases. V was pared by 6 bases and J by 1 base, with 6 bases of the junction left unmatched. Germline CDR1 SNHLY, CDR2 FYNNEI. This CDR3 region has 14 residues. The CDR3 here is CASRWGQTSYEQYF. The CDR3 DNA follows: TGTGCCAGCAGGTGGGGACAGACATCCTACGAGCAGTACTTC.

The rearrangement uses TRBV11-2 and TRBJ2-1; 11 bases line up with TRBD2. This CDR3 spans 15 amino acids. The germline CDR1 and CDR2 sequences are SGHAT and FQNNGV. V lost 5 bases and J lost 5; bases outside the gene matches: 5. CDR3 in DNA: TGTGCCAGCAGCCGCACGGGACTAGCGGACAATGAGCAGTTCTTC. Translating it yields CASSRTGLADNEQFF.